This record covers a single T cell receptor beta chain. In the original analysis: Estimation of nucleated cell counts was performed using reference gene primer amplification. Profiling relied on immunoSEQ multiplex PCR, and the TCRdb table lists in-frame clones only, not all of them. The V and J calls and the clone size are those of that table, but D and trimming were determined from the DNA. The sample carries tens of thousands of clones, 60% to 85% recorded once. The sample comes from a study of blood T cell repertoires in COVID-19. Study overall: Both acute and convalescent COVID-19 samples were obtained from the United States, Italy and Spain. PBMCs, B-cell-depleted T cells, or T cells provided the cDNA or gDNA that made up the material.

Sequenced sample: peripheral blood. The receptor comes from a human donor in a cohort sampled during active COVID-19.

CDR3 sequence: CASSPDRGLWSTDTQYF. The CDR3 DNA reads TGCGCCAGCAGCCCCGACAGGGGGCTGTGGAGCACAGATACGCAGTATTTT. The gene calls are TRBV5-1 and TRBJ2-3; 10 bases line up with TRBD1. The CDR3 covers 17 residues. The V gene end was trimmed by 4 bases and the J gene end by 0 bases; junction bases not matched to a gene: 8. Per the germline V gene, CDR1 is SGHRS and CDR2 is YFSETQ.